The 16 T cell receptor beta chains below come from one sample, sequenced in a study of T cell responses to AZD1222 COVID-19 vaccine. The protocol was immunoSEQ multiplex PCR, while the TCRdb copy is restricted to in-frame clones and leaves out a portion. The table includes 75,000 to 100,000 clones, approximately 91% detected once. Sequences were derived from peripheral blood, sampled on day 0 of AZD1222 vaccination. The receptor set was obtained from an adult in good health.

This clone was observed a handful of times. The J gene is TRBJ2-2, the V gene TRBV18; D remains unclear. The germline V gene encodes CDR1 KGHSH and CDR2 LQKENI. V gave up 3 bases and J gave up 4 bases, with 3 bases separating them. The CDR3 runs to 12 residues. In DNA, the CDR3 is TGTGCCAGCTCACCGGTCACCGGGGAGCTGTTTTTT. The encoded protein is CASSPVTGELFF. The full variable domain, completed using reference TRBV18 and TRBJ2-2, is NAGVMQNPRHLVRRRGQEARLRCSPMKGHSHVYWYRQLPEEGLKFMVYLQKENIIDESGMPKERFSAEFPKEGPSILRIQQVVRGDSAAYFCASSPVTGELFFGEGSRLTVL.

The CDR3 nucleotides are TGCGCCAGCATACAGGGCACCGGGGAGCTGTTTTTT. Protein sequence: CASIQGTGELFF. The chain couples TRBV10-2 to TRBJ2-2; D possibly corresponds to TRBD1 (6 bases). V lost 7 bases, J lost 4 bases, and 7 bases lay in between. Germline CDR1 reads WSHSY; CDR2 reads SAAADI. This CDR3 comprises 12 residues.

V usage is TRBV27 and J usage is TRBJ1-1, with 7 bases matching TRBD1. Germline V gene data show CDR1 as MNHEY and CDR2 as SMNVEV (reference sequence). V shed 8 bases, J shed 9 bases, and the junction held 6 bases outside the gene matches. This CDR3 is built from 11 residues. CDR3 amino acids: CASALQGQAFF. CDR3 coding DNA: TGTGCCAGCGCCTTACAGGGGCAAGCTTTCTTT.

The chain carries TRBV19 and TRBJ1-2; 12 bases map to TRBD1. Germline V gene sequence: CDR1 LNHDA, CDR2 SQIVND (reference sequence). The CDR3 is made up of 16 amino acids. With V trimmed by 8 bases and J by 6 bases, 13 bases remained unmatched. This CDR3 reads CASHILTGTGGHGYTF. Written as DNA, the CDR3 is TGTGCCAGTCATATTCTGACCGGGACAGGGGGCCATGGCTACACCTTC. The full variable domain, in which reference TRBV19 and TRBJ1-2 provide the parts outside the CDR3, is DGGITQSPKYLFRKEGQNVTLSCEQNLNHDAMYWYRQDPGQGLRLIYYSQIVNDFQKGDIAEGYSVSREKKESFPLTVTSAQKNPTAFYLCASHILTGTGGHGYTFGSGTRLTVV.

V and J are TRBV19 and TRBJ1-1; no clear D gene. Germline V gene sequence: CDR1 LNHDA, CDR2 SQIVND (reference sequence). Trimming removed 6 bases from V and 3 bases from J, with 11 bases in between. The CDR3 covers 13 residues. CDR3 DNA: TGTGCCAGTAGCCAGGACGGGGACACTGAAGCTTTCTTT. Translation gives CASSQDGDTEAFF.

V is TRBV11-2 and J is TRBJ2-7, with D perhaps given as TRBD1 or TRBD2 (5 bases each). Germline V lookup: CDR1 SGHAT, CDR2 FQNNGV. Trimming cost V 0 bases and J 3 bases, with 15 bases left between them. The CDR3 is 16 amino acids. Here the CDR3 reads CASSLDFGDGLYEQYF. In DNA, the CDR3 is TGTGCCAGCAGCTTAGATTTTGGGGACGGTCTCTACGAGCAGTACTTC.

Worth noting for this clone: Other nucleotide sequences in the sample specify the same CDR3. V and J are TRBV7-2 and TRBJ1-5, with D possibly matching TRBD1 (5 bases). The length of the CDR3 is 15 residues. V gave up 1 base and J gave up 1 base, with 8 bases separating them. In germline, CDR1 is SGHTA, CDR2 FQGNSA. Here the CDR3 reads CASSLGGGSNQPQHF. In DNA, the CDR3 is TGTGCCAGCAGCTTAGGGGGGGGAAGCAATCAGCCCCAGCATTTT.

The V call is TRBV28, the J call TRBJ2-1, with TRBD2 matching over 8 bases. V lost 6 bases and J lost 4; bases outside the gene matches: 11. The CDR3 runs 16 residues. CDR1 is MDHEN, CDR2 SYDVKM, per germline. The CDR3 is CASRNRRSGDYNEQFF. The CDR3 nucleotides read TGTGCCAGCAGAAATCGACGTAGCGGGGATTACAATGAGCAGTTCTTC.

The V and J genes are TRBV27 and TRBJ2-1; D gene ambiguous. The CDR3 loop spans 11 amino acids. Germline CDR1 MNHEY, CDR2 SMNVEV (reference sequence). Trimming removed 2 bases from V and 9 bases from J, with 5 bases in between. CDR3 sequence: CASSLGREQFF. CDR3 coding DNA: TGTGCCAGCAGTTTAGGACGTGAGCAGTTCTTC.

This clone occurred a few times. The chain couples TRBV27 to TRBJ2-1; either TRBD1 or TRBD2 may fit D (5 bases each). The V end lost 8 bases, the J end lost 7 bases, and 24 bases lay between the germline ends. The CDR3 totals 16 residues. Looked up from germline, CDR1 is MNHEY and CDR2 is SMNVEV (reference sequence). The CDR3 region has the DNA TGTGCCAGCGTTCCTACGGGGCTTAGAGGGCGAAATGAGCAGTTCTTC. Translated: CASVPTGLRGRNEQFF.

This clone was recorded a few times. The V gene is TRBV6-5, the J gene TRBJ2-7, with 8 bases fitting TRBD1. Looked up from germline, CDR1 is MNHEY and CDR2 is SVGAGI. The CDR3 runs 13 residues. With 6 bases clipped from V and 6 bases from J, the junction kept 7 bases outside the gene matches. The CDR3 bases are TGTGCCAGCAGCTCTGGACAGGGCTCCGAGCAGTACTTC. Translated, it gives CASSSGQGSEQYF.

CDR3 sequence (DNA): TGTGCCAGCAGCCCAGGGGGCTACTACGAGCAGTACTTC. Encoded protein: CASSPGGYYEQYF. J is TRBJ2-7 and V is TRBV5-6; 8 bases align to TRBD1. The J segment lost 3 bases and the V segment lost 4 bases, leaving 3 bases of the junction unmatched. CDR3 size: 13 residues. Germline V gene sequence: CDR1 SGHDT, CDR2 YYEEEE.

The chain joins TRBV3-1 (or the pseudogene TRBV3-2) to TRBJ2-3, with a tentative D call TRBD1 (5 bases). From germline, CDR1 is LGHDT and CDR2 YNNKEL (reference sequence). The CDR3 loop spans 13 amino acids. The ends were cut back, 6 bases at V and 4 bases at J, with 11 bases in the middle. In DNA form, the CDR3 reads TGTGCCAGCAGGCCAGGGCCCGCAGATACGCAGTATTTT. Translation gives CASRPGPADTQYF.

This rearrangement joins TRBV9 to TRBJ1-2, with D hard to call. The CDR3 has 13 residues. Trimming removed 0 bases at V and 7 bases at J, with 10 bases between. Looked up from germline, CDR1 is SGDLS and CDR2 is YYNGEE. CDR3 coding DNA: TGTGCCAGCAGCGTAGATGGTCGTGTTGGCTACACCTTC. Residues: CASSVDGRVGYTF.

This chain uses TRBV5-4 with TRBJ2-3; TRBD1 is a possible D gene (6 bases). Trimming took 4 bases from V and 2 from J, leaving 14 bases between them. The length of the CDR3 is 15 residues. CDR1 and CDR2 from the germline V gene are SGHNT and YYREEE (reference sequence). The CDR3 loop is CASSPDRSYTDTQYF. In DNA, the CDR3 is TGTGCCAGCAGCCCTGACAGGAGTTACACAGATACGCAGTATTTT.

The J gene is TRBJ2-7, the V gene TRBV5-4; TRBD1 matches at 10 bases. Germline V gives CDR1 SGHNT, CDR2 YYREEE (reference sequence). CDR3 length: 14 amino acids. Trimming at V came to 4 bases and at J to 3 bases, leaving 4 bases not matched to a gene. CDR3 sequence reads: CASSTGTGVYEQYF. DNA of the CDR3: TGTGCCAGCAGCACCGGGACAGGGGTCTACGAGCAGTACTTC.